These 10 T cell receptor beta chains came from one sample sequenced in a study of blood T cell repertoires in COVID-19 (dated by TCRdb to about 2020). Libraries were constructed by the immunoSEQ multiplex PCR assay. Entries here come from immuneACCESS through TCRdb and include only in-frame sequences with V and J called. Some clones fail to appear in such tables; in the studies checked, an unresolved V gene covers under half of the shortfall, and the cause of the remainder is unknown. The sample table shows around 260,000 clones, and approximately 88% are seen once. Less than 1% of the sample comes from the top ten. The specimen was peripheral blood. These receptors were taken from a woman aged 35 to 49 who had recovered from COVID-19.

The genes are TRBV11-2 and TRBJ2-1; possible D gene TRBD1, 5 bases. This CDR3 spans 12 amino acids. Germline V lookup: CDR1 SGHAT, CDR2 FQNNGV. V was cut by 3 bases and J by 12 bases, with 12 bases left in between. The chain's CDR3 is CASSFSRVGQFF. The CDR3 DNA reads TGTGCCAGCAGCTTTTCCAGGGTCGGGCAGTTCTTC.

Only a few counts were recorded for this clone. The chain joins TRBV7-2 to TRBJ2-5, with D maybe TRBD2 (5 bases). V lost 1 base and J lost 5, with 14 bases in between. CDR3 length: 15 residues. The germline gives CDR1 SGHTA, CDR2 FQGNSA. The CDR3 sequence: CASSLVGSSWETQYF. DNA of the CDR3: TGTGCCAGCAGCTTAGTAGGGAGCAGCTGGGAGACCCAGTACTTC. The entire variable domain, with the rest obtained from reference TRBV7-2 and TRBJ2-5, is as follows: GAGVSQSPSNKVTEKGKDVELRCDPISGHTALYWYRQSLGQGLEFLIYFQGNSAPDKSGLPSDRFSAERTGGSVSTLTIQRTQQEDSAVYLCASSLVGSSWETQYFGPGTRLLVL.

This sequence joins TRBV2 and TRBJ1-1; tentative D call: TRBD1 (6 bases). The CDR3 has 14 residues. Trimming took 1 base from V and 1 from J, leaving 7 bases between them. Germline V CDR1 and CDR2: SNHLY, FYNNEI. The chain's CDR3 is CASSEGGPNTEAFF. In DNA form, the CDR3 reads TGTGCCAGCAGTGAAGGGGGGCCGAACACTGAAGCTTTCTTT.

This clone was observed a few times. The rearrangement uses TRBV7-3 and TRBJ1-5; the D is unclear. There are 13 residues in the CDR3. V lost 8 bases and J lost 2, with 10 bases in between. The V gene's germline CDR1 is SGHTA and CDR2 FQGTGA. CDR3 amino acids: CASAKRGNQPQHF. In DNA form, the CDR3 reads TGTGCCAGCGCCAAGAGGGGCAATCAGCCCCAGCATTTT.

The chain is built from TRBV6-5 and TRBJ2-1, with 8 bases that match TRBD2. V lost 7 bases, J lost 8 bases, and 13 bases stayed unmatched. The CDR3 runs 15 residues. CDR1 is MNHEY and CDR2 is SVGAGI in the germline V gene. Written as DNA, the CDR3 is TGTGCCAGCATAAGGGGGACTAGTAATTCCGATGAGCAGTTCTTC. It is translated as CASIRGTSNSDEQFF.

This clone was counted only a few times. The gene calls are TRBV6-5 and TRBJ2-5, with TRBD1 matching 8 bases. CDR1 MNHEY and CDR2 SVGAGI come from the germline V gene. The CDR3 runs to 15 residues. The trim removed 7 bases at V and 5 bases at J, leaving 12 bases unmatched. As DNA, the CDR3 is TGTGCCAGCAAAGGGCTCGGACAGGGTAGGGAGACCCAGTACTTC. Amino acid sequence: CASKGLGQGRETQYF.

The V gene is TRBV14, the J gene TRBJ2-2, with D possibly being TRBD1 (5 bases). Trimming removed 0 bases at V and 2 bases at J, with 13 bases between. This CDR3 contains 17 residues. Germline CDR1 SGHDN, CDR2 FVKESK. CDR3 sequence reads: CASSQEGRTGNTGELFF. The CDR3 nucleotides read TGTGCCAGCAGCCAAGAAGGCCGTACAGGAAACACCGGGGAGCTGTTTTTT.

The chain has TRBV11-1 and TRBJ1-2; 7 bases agree with TRBD1. CDR1 and CDR2 (germline): SGHAT, FQDESV (reference sequence). The J segment lost 8 bases and the V segment lost 5 bases, leaving 14 bases of the junction unmatched. This CDR3 has 15 amino acids. CDR3 sequence: CASSPGGKGAKGYTF. CDR3 coding DNA: TGTGCCAGCAGCCCCGGAGGGAAGGGGGCGAAGGGCTACACCTTC.

This chain connects TRBV9 to TRBJ1-1, with 8 bases matching TRBD1. This CDR3 comprises 17 residues. Germline assignment: CDR1 SGDLS and CDR2 YYNGEE. V trimming: 0 bases; J trimming: 0 bases; junction bases outside the gene matches: 7. The CDR3, as DNA: TGTGCCAGCAGCGTAGAGGGGGACAGGAGCATGAACACTGAAGCTTTCTTT. Translated, it gives CASSVEGDRSMNTEAFF.

This chain links TRBV27 with TRBJ2-1; the match to TRBD2 covers 8 bases. The CDR3 has 15 residues. The V gene's germline CDR1 is MNHEY and CDR2 SMNVEV (reference sequence). J was trimmed by 12 bases and V by 3 bases; bases with no gene match: 13. DNA for the CDR3: TGTGCCAGCAGTTTTCTGCGGGAGGATGAGGGTGGGCAGTTCTTC. It codes for CASSFLREDEGGQFF.